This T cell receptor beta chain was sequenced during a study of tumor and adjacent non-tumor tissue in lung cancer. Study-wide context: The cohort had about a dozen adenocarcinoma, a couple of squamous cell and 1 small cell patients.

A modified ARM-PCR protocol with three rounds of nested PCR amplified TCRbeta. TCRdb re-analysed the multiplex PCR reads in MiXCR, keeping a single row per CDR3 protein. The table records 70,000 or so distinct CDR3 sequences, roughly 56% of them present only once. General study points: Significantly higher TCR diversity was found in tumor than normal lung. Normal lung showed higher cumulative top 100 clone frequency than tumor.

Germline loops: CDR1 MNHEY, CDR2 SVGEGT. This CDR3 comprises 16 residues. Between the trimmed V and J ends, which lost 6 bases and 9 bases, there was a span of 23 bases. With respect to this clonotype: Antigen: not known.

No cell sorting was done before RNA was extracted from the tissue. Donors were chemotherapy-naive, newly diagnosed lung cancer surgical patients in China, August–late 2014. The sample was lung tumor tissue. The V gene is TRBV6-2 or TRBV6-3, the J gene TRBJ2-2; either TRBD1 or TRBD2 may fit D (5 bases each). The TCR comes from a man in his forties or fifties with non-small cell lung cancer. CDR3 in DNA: TGTGCCAGCAGCTCCCCTCTTACCGGGGCACCAAGGGAGCTGTTTTTT. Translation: CASSSPLTGAPRELFF.